The 17 T cell receptor beta chains presented below share a single source sample, sequenced in a study of T-cell reconstitution after alpha-beta-depleted transplantation in children. As it was prepared, the TCRbeta library received unique molecular identifiers. MiXCR, run by TCRdb on the PCR reads, gives a single entry per CDR3 protein. The sample holds around 240,000 distinct CDR3 sequences, 8.2% seen once. This specimen consisted of PBMCs, mostly from graft donor cells, obtained 180 days after TCRalphabeta/CD19-depleted stem cell transplant. The source of these receptors is a male patient younger than 18 who had a stem cell transplant for acute lymphoblastic leukemia, so the T cells may come from the graft donor.

This clonotype was seen at least ten times. This chain links TRBV12-3 or TRBV12-4 with TRBJ1-5; D call uncertain. Trimming pared 5 bases from V and 1 base from J, leaving 9 bases between. This CDR3 region has 14 residues. The CDR3 bases are TGTGCCAGCAGTCGATCAAGGAGCAATCAGCCCCAGCATTTT. Translated: CASSRSRSNQPQHF.

Many counts were recorded for this clonotype. The chain is built from TRBV3-1 and TRBJ2-1; D call uncertain. Germline lookup yields CDR1 LGHDT and CDR2 YNNKEL (reference sequence). The CDR3 has 13 amino acids. V gave up 0 bases and J gave up 9 bases, with 9 bases separating them. CDR3: CASSQDLRFEQFF. CDR3 bases: TGTGCCAGCAGCCAAGATCTTCGTTTTGAGCAGTTCTTC.

This clonotype was counted ten times or more. The V and J genes are TRBV6-1 and TRBJ2-1; TRBD2 matches at 12 bases. CDR1 MNHNS and CDR2 SASEGT come from the germline V gene. V lost 5 bases and J lost 12; bases outside the gene matches: 5. The CDR3 is made up of 13 amino acids. The CDR3 DNA reads as TGTGCCAGCAGTCCACCTAGCGGGAGGGCGCAGTTCTTC. This sequence encodes CASSPPSGRAQFF.

The table lists this clonotype with many counts. The chain links TRBV7-2 to TRBJ1-1; TRBD1 matches at 8 bases. The germline CDR1 and CDR2 sequences are SGHTA and FQGNSA. V was pared by 3 bases and J by 9 bases, with 9 bases of the junction left unmatched. This CDR3 has 14 amino acids. The CDR3 loop reads CASSLGQGALKAFF. The CDR3 DNA reads TGTGCCAGCAGCTTGGGGCAGGGGGCCCTTAAAGCTTTCTTT.

The sample holds many counts of this clonotype. V usage is TRBV15 and J usage is TRBJ2-5; 9 nucleotides agree with TRBD1. Germline V gene sequence: CDR1 LNHNV, CDR2 YYDKDF (reference sequence). The CDR3 loop spans 14 amino acids. Unmatched junction bases numbered 6, after V lost 5 bases and J lost 5 bases. The CDR3 loop is CATSWNRGRETQYF. The CDR3 nucleotides read TGTGCCACCAGCTGGAACAGGGGGCGGGAGACCCAGTACTTC. Full variable domain (rest looked up from reference TRBV15 and TRBJ2-5): DAMVIQNPRYQVTQFGKPVTLSCSQTLNHNVMYWYQQKSSQAPKLLFHYYDKDFNNEADTPDNFQSRRPNTSFCFLDIRSPGLGDTAMYLCATSWNRGRETQYFGPGTRLLVL.

At least ten counts were recorded for this clonotype. V gene TRBV7-2 combines with J gene TRBJ2-3; a possible D gene is TRBD1 (5 bases). This CDR3 region has 15 residues. Looked up from germline, CDR1 is SGHTA and CDR2 is FQGNSA. Trimming stripped 7 bases from V and 0 bases from J, with 14 bases between. For the CDR3, the DNA is TGTGCCAGCAACATACAGGCAGGGAGCACAGATACGCAGTATTTT. As protein: CASNIQAGSTDTQYF.

This clonotype was counted ten times or more. The V gene is TRBV5-1, the J gene TRBJ2-2, with 13 bases identical to TRBD2. This CDR3 is 17 amino acids long. Trimming took 4 bases from V and 1 from J; bases not matched to a gene: 4. Per the germline V gene, CDR1 is SGHRS and CDR2 is YFSETQ. Here the CDR3 DNA reads TGCGCCAGCAGCAACGGACTAGCGGGAGTGAACACCGGGGAGCTGTTTTTT. Protein product: CASSNGLAGVNTGELFF.

This clonotype was seen repeatedly, ten times or more. The chain combines TRBV12-3 or TRBV12-4 with TRBJ1-3; weak D call: TRBD1 (5 bases). This CDR3 has 14 residues. Trimming took off 7 bases at V and 4 bases at J, with 14 bases between the two ends. The CDR3 is CASILAGIGNTIYF. DNA for the CDR3: TGTGCCAGCATCCTTGCAGGGATCGGAAACACCATATATTTT.

This clonotype was counted ten times or more. The rearrangement uses TRBV7-2 and TRBJ2-7; TRBD2 agrees at 8 bases. CDR1 is SGHTA and CDR2 is FQGNSA in the germline V gene. This CDR3 has 14 amino acids. Losses at the gene ends were 6 bases for V and 2 bases for J; bases not matched to a gene: 6. The chain's CDR3 is CASRPGGIAYEQYF. The CDR3 nucleotides read TGTGCCAGCAGGCCGGGGGGGATCGCCTACGAGCAGTACTTC.

This clonotype was seen many times. This chain uses TRBV20-1 with TRBJ2-3; D is unresolved. V was trimmed by 6 bases and J by 2 bases, leaving 6 bases between them. Germline assignment: CDR1 DFQATT and CDR2 SNEGSKA (reference sequence). This CDR3 has 11 residues. CDR3 protein: CSAPNTDTQYF. The CDR3 DNA reads as TGCAGTGCCCCTAACACAGATACGCAGTATTTT.

Notes on this clonotype: A clone one base away is much larger, so this may be a read error. The rearrangement links TRBV12-3 or TRBV12-4 to TRBJ2-1, with 13 nucleotides matching TRBD2. The CDR3 consists of 16 residues. Trimming cost V 6 bases and J 5 bases; bases outside gene matches: 7. Here the CDR3 reads CASSFVLAGGHNEQFF. The CDR3 DNA follows: TGTGCCAGCAGCTTCGTACTAGCGGGAGGGCACAATGAGCAGTTCTTC.

This clonotype was seen at least ten times. The chain carries TRBV18 and TRBJ1-5, with TRBD1 identical over 9 bases. CDR3 length equals 14 residues. From germline, CDR1 is KGHSH and CDR2 LQKENI. J gave up 7 bases and V 2 bases, and 3 bases lay outside the gene matches. CDR3 sequence (DNA): TGTGCCAGCTCACCAGGGACAGGGCGGCAGCCCCAGCATTTT. It encodes CASSPGTGRQPQHF.

This clonotype came up many times. The V and J genes are TRBV7-9 and TRBJ1-1, with D unclear. Trimming left V 5 bases short and J 5 bases short, with 12 bases between. The CDR3 runs 13 residues. Germline V gives CDR1 SEHNR, CDR2 FQNEAQ (reference sequence). Here the CDR3 DNA reads TGTGCCAGCAGCCTAAAACGGGAGACTGAAGCTTTCTTT. Protein: CASSLKRETEAFF.

A note on this clonotype: Since a much larger clone is just one base distant, this may be a read error. The CDR3 bases are TGTGCCACCAGCAGTAGGGACATCGGCGGGGAGCCGTTTTTT. This gives the protein CATSSRDIGGEPFF. The chain links TRBV15 to TRBJ2-2; TRBD1 or TRBD2 may be the D gene (6 bases each). The CDR3 has 14 residues. The germline V gene has CDR1 LNHNV and CDR2 YYDKDF (reference sequence).

This clonotype was counted many times. The J gene is TRBJ2-2, the V gene TRBV3-1, with a weak D call TRBD2 (5 bases). V lost 5 bases, J lost 9 bases, and 16 bases lay in between. CDR1 LGHDT and CDR2 YNNKEL come from the germline V gene (reference sequence). The CDR3 runs to 14 residues. The CDR3 sequence is CASSSPDGVRELFF. CDR3 bases: TGTGCCAGCAGCTCCCCGGACGGGGTTAGGGAGCTGTTTTTT.

This clonotype was found many times. V is TRBV20-1 and J is TRBJ2-3, with D perhaps TRBD2 (7 bases). Germline assignment: CDR1 DFQATT and CDR2 SNEGSKA (reference sequence). V was clipped by 4 bases and J by 3 bases, with 14 bases between them. CDR3 length: 14 residues. CDR3 sequence: CSATRGGRTDTQYF. CDR3 nucleotides: TGCAGTGCTACGAGGGGGGGCCGGACAGATACGCAGTATTTT.

This clonotype was seen at least ten times. This chain connects TRBV10-3 to TRBJ2-3; weak D call: TRBD1 (6 bases). The CDR3 consists of 15 residues. The germline V gene encodes CDR1 ENHRY and CDR2 SYGVKD. The V gene lost 4 bases and the J gene lost 2 bases, with 13 bases spanning the gap. CDR3: CAISVSGAITDTQYF. In DNA, the CDR3 is TGTGCCATCAGTGTCTCAGGGGCGATCACAGATACGCAGTATTTT.